This entry lists 29 T cell receptor beta chains sequenced from one sample in a study of T cells in Graves' hyperthyroidism and ophthalmopathy. Authors of the study amplified TCR beta CDR3 regions from RNA transcripts. With the HTBI primer set, the TCR CDR3 went through a first round of RT-PCR. MiXCR, run by TCRdb on the multiplex PCR reads, gives a single entry per CDR3 protein. The top ten clones hold approximately 35% of a sample with some 320,000 distinct CDR3 sequences, about 13% of them seen once. The sample was blood. The receptor set was obtained from a woman in her forties with Graves' ophthalmopathy.

This clonotype was detected many times. The rearrangement joins TRBV25-1 to TRBJ2-6; D call uncertain. Germline CDR1 and CDR2: MGHDK and SYGVNS. CDR3 length: 17 residues. The V end was cut by 2 bases, the J end by 1 base, with 12 bases between. The CDR3 reads CASSEPATVSGANVLTF. CDR3 bases: TGTGCCAGCAGTGAACCCGCCACAGTGTCTGGGGCCAACGTCCTGACTTTC.

This clonotype was detected many times. The rearrangement joins TRBV28 to TRBJ2-7, with D possibly being TRBD2 (6 bases). In germline, CDR1 is MDHEN, CDR2 SYDVKM. Deletions cut 7 bases from V and 0 bases from J, with 16 bases between. The CDR3 totals 15 residues. The DNA of the CDR3 is TGTGCCAGCATGGGACTGCCATCAAGCTCCTACGAGCAGTACTTC. Translating it yields CASMGLPSSSYEQYF.

The V gene is TRBV14, the J gene TRBJ2-1, with 9 bases that match TRBD2. Germline-derived CDR1 and CDR2 are SGHDN and FVKESK. CDR3 size: 20 residues. With V trimmed by 2 bases and J by 7 bases, 21 bases remained unmatched. The CDR3 loop reads CASSQTLRRAGGRSLNEQFF. CDR3 in DNA: TGTGCCAGCAGCCAAACCTTGCGGCGAGCGGGGGGCCGGTCCCTGAATGAGCAGTTCTTC.

The chain carries TRBV5-4 and TRBJ1-1, with a tentative D call TRBD1 (6 bases). CDR1 is SGHNT, CDR2 YYREEE, per germline (reference sequence). The CDR3 length is 18 residues. Trimming shortened V by 0 bases and J by 0 bases, and 18 bases separated the two germline ends. CDR3 DNA sequence: TGTGCCAGCAGCTTGGCCCCGGGGGGCCTGGGCATGAACACTGAAGCTTTCTTT. It encodes CASSLAPGGLGMNTEAFF.

On this clonotype: This sequence may be a read error, since a much larger clone differs from it by one base. V is TRBV11-2 and J is TRBJ2-3; D not certain. The germline V gene encodes CDR1 SGHAT and CDR2 FQNNGV. This CDR3 is built from 16 residues. The CDR3 nucleotides are TGTGCCAGCAGCCCCCGCCCGGGCAGCTTCACAGATACGCGGTATTTT. It is translated as CASSPRPGSFTDTRYF.

The sample holds many counts of this clonotype. The V and J genes are TRBV2 and TRBJ2-1; 10 bases agree with TRBD1. Trimming took 6 bases from V and 8 from J; bases not matched to a gene: 10. This CDR3 contains 15 residues. The germline gives CDR1 SNHLY, CDR2 FYNNEI. Here the CDR3 reads CASRSDRGSLDEQFF. In DNA form, the CDR3 reads TGTGCCAGCAGGTCGGACAGGGGGTCGTTAGATGAGCAGTTCTTC.

The gene calls are TRBV7-2 and TRBJ1-2, with TRBD1 matching over 7 bases. Trimming removed 5 bases from V and 4 bases from J; junction bases left unmatched: 7. This CDR3 is built from 14 residues. The germline V gene encodes CDR1 SGHTA and CDR2 FQGNSA. CDR3: CASSAQTGSYGYTF. CDR3 nucleotide sequence: TGTGCCAGCAGCGCACAGACAGGGTCCTATGGCTACACCTTC.

The chain joins TRBV28 to TRBJ2-1; D is possibly TRBD2 (7 bases). There are 15 residues in the CDR3. Germline V gene sequence: CDR1 MDHEN, CDR2 SYDVKM. Trimming took 3 bases from V and 5 from J, leaving 14 bases between them. The CDR3 DNA sequence: TGTGCCAGCAGTTTTGGCGGGGGCAAAAACAATGAGCAGTTCTTC. Protein product: CASSFGGGKNNEQFF.

In this sample, this clonotype turned up many times. This chain links TRBV7-9 with TRBJ2-3; D not certain. The CDR3 totals 14 residues. Deletions cut 1 base from V and 6 bases from J, with 11 bases between. Germline CDR1 SEHNR, CDR2 FQNEAQ (reference sequence). The CDR3 loop reads CASSLVPRQDTQYF. The CDR3 DNA reads as TGTGCCAGCAGCTTAGTTCCCCGTCAGGATACGCAGTATTTT.

This clonotype was observed many times. This rearrangement joins TRBV9 to TRBJ2-5; D not certain. The CDR3 is made up of 12 amino acids. Germline CDR1 reads SGDLS; CDR2 reads YYNGEE. V dropped 0 bases and J dropped 0 bases, with 0 bases sitting between them. CDR3 in amino acids: CASSVDQETQYF. For the CDR3, the DNA is TGTGCCAGCAGCGTAGACCAAGAGACCCAGTACTTC.

The chain links TRBV19 to TRBJ2-7; tentative D call: TRBD2 (5 bases). Germline lookup yields CDR1 LNHDA and CDR2 SQIVND (reference sequence). The ends were cut back, 7 bases at V and 5 bases at J, with 24 bases in the middle. The CDR3 extends over 16 amino acids. The CDR3 sequence: CASKRRMDSPFHEQYF. DNA for the CDR3: TGTGCCAGTAAACGGAGGATGGACTCACCTTTTCACGAGCAGTACTTC.

This clonotype was seen a few times. The V and J genes are TRBV3-1 and TRBJ1-1; D gene unclear. The CDR3 spans 16 residues. Germline V gene lookup returns CDR1 LGHDT and CDR2 YNNKEL (reference sequence). The ends were cut back, 7 bases at V and 4 bases at J, with 22 bases in the middle. In nucleotides, the CDR3 is TGTGCCAGCAACCCGGGAGGGATGATTAGAGGCACTGAAGCTTTCTTT. This gives the protein CASNPGGMIRGTEAFF.

This clonotype was found many times. V gene TRBV7-9 combines with J gene TRBJ2-7, with 10 bases identical to TRBD1. Trimming at V came to 3 bases and at J to 4 bases, leaving 3 bases not matched to a gene. Per germline, CDR1 SEHNR and CDR2 FQNEAQ (reference sequence). The CDR3 has 14 residues. This chain's CDR3 is CASSFGQGGYEQYF. The CDR3 DNA sequence: TGTGCCAGCAGCTTTGGACAGGGGGGATACGAGCAGTACTTC.

This chain links TRBV12-3 or TRBV12-4 with TRBJ2-4, with 8 bases that match TRBD2. The CDR3 spans 15 residues. J gave up 6 bases and V 3 bases, and 7 bases lay outside the gene matches. This chain's CDR3 is CASSFPSGGLNIQYF. The DNA for the CDR3 is TGTGCCAGCAGTTTTCCTTCGGGGGGGTTAAACATTCAGTACTTC.

The sample holds many counts of this clonotype. This chain links TRBV27 with TRBJ2-7, with TRBD1 as a possible D gene (5 bases). Germline-derived CDR1 and CDR2 are MNHEY and SMNVEV (reference sequence). The V end lost 2 bases, the J end lost 4 bases, and 9 bases lay between the germline ends. The CDR3 loop spans 13 amino acids. As DNA, the CDR3 is TGTGCCAGCAGTTTAGGGGCGTTATACGAGCAGTACTTC. Translated, it gives CASSLGALYEQYF.

This clonotype occurred many times. An end of the junction does not agree with germline; a read error may underlie this. The gene calls are TRBV6-6 and TRBJ1-2; D gene ambiguous. The CDR3 is made up of 12 amino acids. CDR1 and CDR2 (germline): MNHNY, SVGAGI (reference sequence). CDR3 protein: CASSYSQSGYSF. The CDR3 DNA follows: TGTGCCAGCAGTTACTCCCAATCAGGCTACTCCTTC.

There are a few counts of this clonotype. The chain combines TRBV12-3 or TRBV12-4 with TRBJ2-2; 12 bases line up with TRBD1. V shed 1 base, J shed 5 bases, and the junction held 2 bases outside the gene matches. The CDR3 runs to 16 residues. Here the CDR3 DNA reads TGTGCCAGCAGTTTAGGGGACAGGGGGCGAACCGGGGAGCTGTTTTTT. This encodes CASSLGDRGRTGELFF.

Turning to this clonotype: This may stem from a read error, because a much larger clone lies one nucleotide away. The V gene is TRBV6-2 or TRBV6-3, the J gene TRBJ2-5; TRBD2 matches 8 bases. The CDR3 covers 15 residues. Germline CDR1 MNHEY, CDR2 SVGEGT. Trimming took 9 bases from V and 4 from J; bases not matched to a gene: 13. CDR3 protein: CARRTVRAGVETQYF. CDR3 bases: TGTGCCAGAAGGACAGTTCGAGCGGGAGTAGAGACCCAGTACTTC.

This clonotype was seen ten or more times. The rearrangement joins TRBV24-1 to TRBJ2-1; D is perhaps TRBD1 or TRBD2 (6 bases each). This CDR3 region has 16 residues. V lost 4 bases to trimming and J lost 7 bases, with 19 bases between them. The germline gives CDR1 KGHDR, CDR2 SFDVKD. The CDR3 region is CATSDPGAWGANEQFF. Here the CDR3 DNA reads TGTGCCACCAGTGACCCGGGGGCCTGGGGCGCAAATGAGCAGTTCTTC.

This clonotype was counted many times. The rearrangement links TRBV27 to TRBJ1-2; no definite D call. The V gene's germline CDR1 is MNHEY and CDR2 SMNVEV (reference sequence). The CDR3 length is 13 residues. Trimming took off 3 bases at V and 2 bases at J, with 7 bases between the two ends. CDR3 bases: TGTGCCAGCAGTTTTGGGCAGAACTATGGCTACACCTTC. Its translation: CASSFGQNYGYTF.

Comments on this clonotype: This could be a read error, since a much larger clone is one nucleotide away. The rearrangement uses TRBV19 and TRBJ1-5; TRBD1 agrees at 7 bases. V shed 10 bases and J 1 base; nucleotides not matched to a gene: 10. Germline values: CDR1 LNHDA, CDR2 SQIVND (reference sequence). This CDR3 is 15 amino acids long. The CDR3 protein is CATEQGWASNQPQHF. The CDR3 bases are TGTGCCACCGAACAGGGGTGGGCAAGCAATCAGCCCCAGCATTTT.

This clonotype was recorded at least ten times. This chain connects TRBV6-1 to TRBJ1-1, with TRBD1 identical over 8 bases. V shed 6 bases, J shed 1 base, and the junction held 10 bases outside the gene matches. Per germline, CDR1 MNHNS and CDR2 SASEGT. The CDR3 has 16 residues. CDR3 sequence reads: CASRIDSGGSNTEAFF. For the CDR3, the DNA is TGTGCCAGCAGAATAGACTCAGGGGGCTCGAACACTGAAGCTTTCTTT.

The rearrangement joins TRBV20-1 to TRBJ1-2; 8 bases map to TRBD1. V was pared by 6 bases and J by 1 base, with 13 bases of the junction left unmatched. The CDR3 is 16 amino acids. Looked up from germline, CDR1 is DFQATT and CDR2 is SNEGSKA (reference sequence). This chain's CDR3 is CSAPVPGQASNYGYTF. The CDR3 nucleotides read TGCAGTGCCCCGGTCCCGGGACAGGCGAGTAACTATGGCTACACCTTC.

The gene calls are TRBV6-1 and TRBJ2-3; D call uncertain. The CDR3 length is 14 residues. From germline, CDR1 is MNHNS and CDR2 SASEGT. The germline V and J ends were trimmed by 3 bases and 1 base, with 8 bases remaining between them. The CDR3: CASSEWFGTDTQYF. The DNA of the CDR3 is TGTGCCAGCAGTGAGTGGTTTGGCACAGATACGCAGTATTTT.

This clonotype was found many times. The chain is built from TRBV2 and TRBJ1-6, with D unclear. V was cut by 4 bases and J by 10 bases, with 14 bases left in between. CDR1 is SNHLY, CDR2 FYNNEI, per germline. This CDR3 spans 14 amino acids. CDR3 loop: CASSGPTRWSPLHF. In nucleotides, the CDR3 is TGTGCCAGCAGTGGGCCGACAAGGTGGTCACCCCTCCACTTT.

This clonotype was seen many times. The V call is TRBV29-1, the J call TRBJ2-1; D is perhaps TRBD2 (5 bases). The germline V gene encodes CDR1 SQVTM and CDR2 ANQGSEA. The CDR3 is 15 amino acids. Between the trimmed V and J ends, which lost 0 bases and 0 bases, there was a span of 9 bases. The DNA for the CDR3 is TGCAGCGTTGAAGACGGGGAAAGCTCCTACAATGAGCAGTTCTTC. Its translation: CSVEDGESSYNEQFF.

This clonotype has a handful of counts. The chain combines TRBV6-1 with TRBJ2-7, with unresolved D. The CDR3 totals 14 residues. CDR1 is MNHNS, CDR2 SASEGT, per germline. Trimming shortened V by 6 bases and J by 0 bases, and 12 bases separated the two germline ends. The CDR3 spells CASRDGVLSYEQYF. The CDR3 DNA is TGTGCCAGCAGGGATGGGGTCCTCTCCTACGAGCAGTACTTC.

Ten or more counts support this clonotype. The rearrangement links TRBV12-3 or TRBV12-4 to TRBJ1-1; the D is unclear. Trimming cost V 7 bases and J 3 bases, with 6 bases left between them. The CDR3 length is 11 residues. CDR3 residues: CASNADTEAFF. The CDR3 DNA reads as TGTGCCAGCAACGCTGACACTGAAGCTTTCTTT.

In this sample, this clonotype turned up many times. The CDR3 region has the DNA TGTGCCACCAGCAGAGACCTACAGGGGCCGCAGTTCTTC. This encodes CATSRDLQGPQFF. The rearrangement joins TRBV15 to TRBJ2-1; TRBD1 agrees at 7 bases. CDR3 size: 13 residues. The V segment lost 0 bases and the J segment 12 bases; nucleotides outside the gene matches: 5. Germline CDR1 is LNHNV and CDR2 is YYDKDF (reference sequence).